The TCR beta chain described here comes from a study of blood T cell repertoires in COVID-19. Study-level information: T cells, B-cell-depleted T cells, or PBMCs provided the cDNA or gDNA that served as material.

Authors' processing steps: Nucleated cell number was recorded as an estimate derived from reference gene primer amplification. Using immunoSEQ multiplex PCR, the repertoire was profiled, and TCRdb retains in-frame clones only, with some absent. V and J calls and clone size are copied from that table; D and trimming were computed from the DNA. The repertoire consists of about 360,000 clones, with about 87% occurring once and the leading ten covering around 2%. Only one count was recorded for this clone. This CDR3 has 13 residues. V trimming: 8 bases; J trimming: 5 bases; junction bases outside the gene matches: 5. Per the germline V gene, CDR1 is SGHTA and CDR2 is FQGNSA.

This chain joins TRBV7-2 and TRBJ1-5; 8 bases agree with TRBD1. This TCR was sampled from a man aged 40-55 years in a cohort exposed to, infected with or recovered from COVID-19 (not recorded which). What was sequenced was PBMCs or T cells enriched from blood (not recorded which). The chain's CDR3 is CASGAGGYQPQHF. The CDR3 bases are TGTGCCAGCGGGGCAGGGGGCTATCAGCCCCAGCATTTT.